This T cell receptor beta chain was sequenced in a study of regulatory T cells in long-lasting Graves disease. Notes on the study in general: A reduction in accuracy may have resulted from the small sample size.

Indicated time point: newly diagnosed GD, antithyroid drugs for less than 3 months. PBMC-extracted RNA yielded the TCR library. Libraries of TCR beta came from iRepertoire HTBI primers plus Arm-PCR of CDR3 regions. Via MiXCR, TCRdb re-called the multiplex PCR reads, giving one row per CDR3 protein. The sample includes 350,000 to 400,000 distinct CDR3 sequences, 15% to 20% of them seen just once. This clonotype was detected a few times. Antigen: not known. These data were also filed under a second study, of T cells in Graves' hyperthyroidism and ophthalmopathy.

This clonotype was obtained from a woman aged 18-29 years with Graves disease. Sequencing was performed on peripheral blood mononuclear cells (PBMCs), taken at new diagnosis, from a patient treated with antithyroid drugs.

The CDR3 region is CASSIGDNYQPQHF. The DNA of the CDR3 is TGTGCCAGTAGTATTGGGGACAACTATCAGCCCCAGCATTTT. The rearrangement links TRBV19 to TRBJ1-5; a possible D gene is TRBD1 (6 bases). This CDR3 comprises 14 residues. V shed 3 bases and J shed 5 bases, with 11 bases lying between them. Germline lookup yields CDR1 LNHDA and CDR2 SQIVND (reference sequence).